The 27 T cell receptor beta chains in this list originate from one sample, sequenced in a study of T cells in Graves' hyperthyroidism and ophthalmopathy. RNA transcripts provided the source from which TCR beta CDR3 regions were amplified. The TCR CDR3 first-round RT-PCR relied on the HTBI primer set. TCRdb reprocessed the multiplex PCR reads with MiXCR, giving one entry per CDR3 protein. The sample has around 440,000 distinct CDR3 sequences, around a sixth seen once. Input material: blood. These receptors originate from a woman younger than 30 with Graves' hyperthyroidism.

This rearrangement joins TRBV7-2 to TRBJ1-5, with D possibly being TRBD1 (5 bases). The CDR3 runs 13 residues. Germline lookup yields CDR1 SGHTA and CDR2 FQGNSA. The V end was cut by 8 bases, the J end by 3 bases, with 11 bases between. The CDR3 DNA follows: TGTGCCAGCGGCCCCAGGGCCAATCAGCCCCAGCATTTT. It codes for CASGPRANQPQHF.

This clonotype has a count of ten or more. J is TRBJ2-3 and V is TRBV28; 7 nucleotides line up with TRBD2. Germline CDR1 is MDHEN and CDR2 is SYDVKM. This CDR3 has 17 amino acids. V was clipped by 7 bases and J by 0 bases; unmatched bases: 13. The CDR3 reads CASNQGGVGGSTDTQYF. DNA of the CDR3: TGTGCCAGCAACCAGGGCGGGGTCGGGGGGAGCACAGATACGCAGTATTTT.

This clonotype has just a few counts. V gene TRBV7-6 combines with J gene TRBJ2-5; possible D gene TRBD1, 5 bases. Germline-derived CDR1 and CDR2 are SGHVS and FNYEAQ. The germline V and J ends were trimmed by 3 bases and 5 bases, with 10 bases remaining between them. CDR3 length: 13 residues. The DNA of the CDR3 is TGTGCCAGCAGCTTTTTAGGGGCTGAGACCCAGTACTTC. Translation: CASSFLGAETQYF.

The rearrangement links TRBV5-1 to TRBJ2-7, with D unclear. V was shortened by 0 bases and J by 5 bases, with 12 bases between the two germline ends. Germline CDR1 and CDR2: SGHRS and YFSETQ. The CDR3 has 14 residues. CDR3 nucleotide sequence: TGCGCCAGCAGCTTGGGGGCTGGGTTCGACGAGCAGTACTTC. Encoded protein: CASSLGAGFDEQYF.

This clonotype was counted ten times or more. V and J are TRBV2 and TRBJ2-3, with TRBD2 identical over 7 bases. Germline V CDR1 and CDR2: SNHLY, FYNNEI. Germline trimming cut 6 bases from V and 2 bases from J; bases unmatched to any gene: 8. The CDR3 totals 15 residues. The CDR3 reads CASSTRGLHTDTQYF. CDR3 DNA sequence: TGTGCCAGCAGCACGAGGGGACTACACACAGATACGCAGTATTTT.

This clonotype was found many times. The V and J genes are TRBV11-2 and TRBJ2-5; perhaps TRBD2 as D (6 bases). This CDR3 has 13 amino acids. CDR1 is SGHAT and CDR2 is FQNNGV in the germline V gene. Trimming cost V 5 bases and J 4 bases, with 11 bases left between them. CDR3 sequence reads: CASSPRGGETQYF. The CDR3 DNA follows: TGTGCCAGCAGCCCCCGGGGAGGAGAGACCCAGTACTTC.

This clonotype appeared many times. The chain carries TRBV20-1 and TRBJ2-7; weak D call: TRBD1 (6 bases). CDR1 DFQATT and CDR2 SNEGSKA come from the germline V gene (reference sequence). The CDR3 spans 11 residues. Trimming pared 5 bases from V and 8 bases from J, leaving 13 bases between. DNA of the CDR3: TGCAGTGCTCCGGAGGACAGAAAGCAGTACTTC. It encodes CSAPEDRKQYF.

This clonotype was detected ten times or more. This rearrangement joins TRBV20-1 to TRBJ2-5; D may be TRBD2 (7 bases). The CDR3 has 13 residues. Per the germline V gene, CDR1 is DFQATT and CDR2 is SNEGSKA (reference sequence). V was shortened by 7 bases and J by 0 bases, with 12 bases between the two germline ends. CDR3 amino acids: CSEKGGDQETQYF. The CDR3 DNA sequence: TGCAGTGAGAAGGGGGGGGACCAAGAGACCCAGTACTTC.

The chain uses TRBV20-1 and TRBJ1-4; D is unresolved. V lost 6 bases and J lost 4, with 12 bases in between. Germline loops: CDR1 DFQATT, CDR2 SNEGSKA (reference sequence). The CDR3 loop spans 13 amino acids. The CDR3 here is CSALGEFNEKLFF. The CDR3 DNA reads TGCAGTGCACTCGGAGAGTTTAATGAAAAACTGTTTTTT.

There are a few counts of this clonotype. The chain recombines TRBV28 with TRBJ2-7; a possible D gene is TRBD2 (6 bases). There are 12 residues in the CDR3. Trimming removed 11 bases at V and 4 bases at J, with 15 bases between. Germline assignment: CDR1 MDHEN and CDR2 SYDVKM. CDR3: CACAGTWYEQYF. Written as DNA, the CDR3 is TGTGCCTGCGCGGGAACATGGTACGAGCAGTACTTC.

With regard to this clonotype: A single base separates this from a much larger clone, so it may be a read error. The CDR3 DNA reads as TGTGCCAGCAGTTGGGGACTCGCGAGGGCTGAAGCTTTCTTT. Translation: CASSWGLARAEAFF. The chain carries TRBV28 and TRBJ1-1; D perhaps matches TRBD1 (5 bases). Trimming pared 4 bases from V and 6 bases from J, leaving 15 bases between. This CDR3 spans 14 amino acids. CDR1 and CDR2 from the germline V gene are MDHEN and SYDVKM. The full variable domain, in which reference TRBV28 and TRBJ1-1 provide the parts outside the CDR3, is DVKVTQSSRYLVKRTGEKVFLECVQDMDHENMFWYRQDPGLGLRLIYFSYDVKMKEKGDIPEGYSVSREKKERFSLILESASTNQTSMYLCASSWGLARAEAFFGQGTRLTVV.

This clonotype was recorded a few times. The chain has TRBV5-8 and TRBJ2-3; D not resolved. CDR1 and CDR2 (germline): SGHTS, YDEGEE. V was shortened by 0 bases and J by 8 bases, with 4 bases between the two germline ends. This CDR3 is built from 11 residues. The CDR3 DNA sequence: TGTGCCAGCAGCTTGGAAGTTACGCAGTATTTT. It specifies CASSLEVTQYF.

The V gene is TRBV6-1, the J gene TRBJ2-2; D remains unclear. Trimming took off 6 bases at V and 0 bases at J, with 14 bases between the two ends. CDR3 length: 16 amino acids. Per the germline V gene, CDR1 is MNHNS and CDR2 is SASEGT. In nucleotides, the CDR3 is TGTGCCAGCAGCCGGACCGGACCAGCGAACACCGGGGAGCTGTTTTTT. This sequence encodes CASSRTGPANTGELFF.

The chain recombines TRBV19 with TRBJ2-7; 7 positions match TRBD1. Trimming took 6 bases from V and 1 from J; bases not matched to a gene: 6. CDR1 LNHDA and CDR2 SQIVND come from the germline V gene (reference sequence). The CDR3 sequence is 14 residues long. CDR3 residues: CASSPGTASYEQYF. The CDR3 DNA reads as TGTGCCAGTAGCCCCGGGACAGCATCCTACGAGCAGTACTTC.

This clonotype was detected many times. J is TRBJ2-1 and V is TRBV11-2; perhaps TRBD2 as D (7 bases). V lost 4 bases to trimming and J lost 6 bases, with 16 bases between them. This CDR3 is built from 15 residues. Germline lookup yields CDR1 SGHAT and CDR2 FQNNGV. The CDR3 reads CASSSTGGRTNEQFF. The CDR3 region has the DNA TGTGCCAGCAGCTCCACGGGGGGCCGGACCAATGAGCAGTTCTTC.

The chain recombines TRBV27 with TRBJ2-1; no definite D call. CDR3 size: 16 residues. The V and J ends lost 6 bases and 2 bases respectively, with 17 bases between them. Per the germline V gene, CDR1 is MNHEY and CDR2 is SMNVEV (reference sequence). CDR3 amino acids: CASSRSDDRPYNEQFF. DNA for the CDR3: TGTGCCAGCAGCCGTTCCGACGATCGGCCCTACAATGAGCAGTTCTTC.

V usage is TRBV6-1 and J usage is TRBJ2-3; 9 positions agree with TRBD1. Germline V CDR1 and CDR2: MNHNS, SASEGT. After removal of 6 bases from V and 2 bases from J, the junction contained 6 bases not matched to a gene. The CDR3 is 15 residues long. CDR3: CASRRRQGVTDTQYF. In DNA, the CDR3 is TGTGCCAGCAGAAGACGACAGGGGGTCACAGATACGCAGTATTTT.

There are many counts of this clonotype. CDR3 in DNA: TGTGCCAGCAGCCCGAACTATAGCAATCAGCCCCAGCATTTT. Its protein is CASSPNYSNQPQHF. The chain joins TRBV7-2 to TRBJ1-5; no definite D call. V gave up 5 bases and J gave up 0 bases, with 8 bases separating them. The CDR3 is made up of 14 amino acids. Germline CDR1 and CDR2: SGHTA and FQGNSA.

This clonotype was detected only a few times. The chain couples TRBV2 to TRBJ2-1; D may correspond to TRBD1 or TRBD2 (6 bases each). V was shortened by 10 bases and J by 9 bases, with 19 bases between the two germline ends. Germline V gene sequence: CDR1 SNHLY, CDR2 FYNNEI. This CDR3 is 13 amino acids long. CDR3: CAIEGGLTIEQFF. The CDR3 coding sequence is TGTGCCATCGAAGGGGGACTGACGATTGAGCAGTTCTTC.

The chain links TRBV7-2 to TRBJ2-4; D call uncertain. Germline V gene sequence: CDR1 SGHTA, CDR2 FQGNSA. Trimming removed 1 base from V and 5 bases from J, with 9 bases in between. The CDR3 has 14 amino acids. CDR3 DNA sequence: TGTGCCAGCAGCTTAGATACCAGTCAAAACATTCAGTACTTC. This gives the protein CASSLDTSQNIQYF.

V usage is TRBV27 and J usage is TRBJ1-5, with 9 nucleotides matching TRBD1. Germline V gives CDR1 MNHEY, CDR2 SMNVEV (reference sequence). This CDR3 region has 16 residues. V gave up 0 bases and J gave up 6 bases; unmatched junction bases: 6. The CDR3 is CASSLSRTGVGQPQHF. The CDR3 coding sequence is TGTGCCAGCAGTTTATCAAGGACAGGGGTTGGTCAGCCCCAGCATTTT.

This clonotype was found many times. This chain joins TRBV28 and TRBJ1-2; D is unclear. Germline assignment: CDR1 MDHEN and CDR2 SYDVKM. The V end was cut by 2 bases, the J end by 7 bases, with 8 bases between. The CDR3 runs to 12 residues. The CDR3 bases are TGTGCCAGCAGTTTACTATCCGGTGGCTACACCTTC. It translates to CASSLLSGGYTF.

The rearrangement joins TRBV15 to TRBJ2-7; 9 bases are shared with TRBD1. The J segment lost 4 bases and the V segment lost 8 bases, leaving 9 bases of the junction unmatched. The V gene's germline CDR1 is LNHNV and CDR2 YYDKDF (reference sequence). The CDR3 has 14 residues. The DNA of the CDR3 is TGTGCCACCTCCTCCGGGACAGGGTCGTACGAGCAGTACTTC. As protein: CATSSGTGSYEQYF.

The CDR3 loop is CASSWETSGRLDEQFF. In DNA form, the CDR3 reads TGTGCCAGCAGCTGGGAGACTAGCGGGAGGTTAGATGAGCAGTTCTTC. The genes are TRBV5-4 and TRBJ2-1; 13 bases are a match to TRBD2. Unmatched junction bases numbered 8, after V lost 3 bases and J lost 8 bases. This CDR3 contains 16 residues. Germline assignment: CDR1 SGHNT and CDR2 YYREEE (reference sequence).

This clonotype was picked up many times. V usage is TRBV7-9 and J usage is TRBJ1-2; weak D call: TRBD1 (6 bases). Germline V gene sequence: CDR1 SEHNR, CDR2 FQNEAQ (reference sequence). V was trimmed by 1 base and J by 6 bases, leaving 12 bases between them. The CDR3 contains 14 residues. The CDR3 region is CASSLGGTINGYTF. The CDR3 DNA is TGTGCCAGCAGCTTAGGGGGGACAATTAATGGCTACACCTTC. The full variable domain, its missing parts supplied by reference TRBV7-9 and TRBJ1-2, is DTGVSQNPRHKITKRGQNVTFRCDPISEHNRLYWYRQTLGQGPEFLTYFQNEAQLEKSRLLSDRFSAERPKGSFSTLEIQRTEQGDSAMYLCASSLGGTINGYTFGSGTRLTVV.

This clonotype was recorded at least ten times. The chain uses TRBV6-2 or TRBV6-3 and TRBJ2-7, with no clear D. The CDR3 contains 13 residues. The germline V gene encodes CDR1 MNHEY and CDR2 SVGEGT. V shed 2 bases and J shed 2 bases, with 7 bases lying between them. CDR3 loop: CASSYGETYEQYF. The CDR3 DNA reads as TGTGCCAGCAGTTACGGAGAAACCTACGAGCAGTACTTC.

This clonotype was seen only a few times. V usage is TRBV2 and J usage is TRBJ1-3, with D maybe TRBD1 (5 bases). Between the trimmed V and J ends, which lost 8 bases and 6 bases, there was a span of 11 bases. The V gene's germline CDR1 is SNHLY and CDR2 FYNNEI. The CDR3 length is 12 residues. The CDR3 sequence is CASGPGANTIYF. Here the CDR3 DNA reads TGTGCCAGCGGACCCGGGGCAAACACCATATATTTT.